This TCR beta chain was identified in a study of T cell repertoires in MIS-A myocarditis. There are 13 residues in the CDR3. V was clipped by 2 bases and J by 1 base, with 6 bases between them. Germline V lookup: CDR1 SGHRS, CDR2 YFSETQ. Sequencing used immunoSEQ multiplex PCR; TCRdb keeps in-frame clones, though not all of them. Seen here are about 11,000 clones, roughly four fifths observed once, and the top ten hold 25% to 35%. The chain couples TRBV5-1 to TRBJ1-2; possible D gene TRBD1, 5 bases. This receptor was obtained from a man aged 18-30 years with fulminant myocarditis from multisystem inflammatory syndrome in adults (MIS-A) after COVID-19. Sequencing used right ventricle heart tissue obtained at autopsy. The CDR3: CASSFQGNYGYTF. In DNA form, the CDR3 reads TGCGCCAGCAGCTTCCAGGGTAACTATGGCTACACCTTC.